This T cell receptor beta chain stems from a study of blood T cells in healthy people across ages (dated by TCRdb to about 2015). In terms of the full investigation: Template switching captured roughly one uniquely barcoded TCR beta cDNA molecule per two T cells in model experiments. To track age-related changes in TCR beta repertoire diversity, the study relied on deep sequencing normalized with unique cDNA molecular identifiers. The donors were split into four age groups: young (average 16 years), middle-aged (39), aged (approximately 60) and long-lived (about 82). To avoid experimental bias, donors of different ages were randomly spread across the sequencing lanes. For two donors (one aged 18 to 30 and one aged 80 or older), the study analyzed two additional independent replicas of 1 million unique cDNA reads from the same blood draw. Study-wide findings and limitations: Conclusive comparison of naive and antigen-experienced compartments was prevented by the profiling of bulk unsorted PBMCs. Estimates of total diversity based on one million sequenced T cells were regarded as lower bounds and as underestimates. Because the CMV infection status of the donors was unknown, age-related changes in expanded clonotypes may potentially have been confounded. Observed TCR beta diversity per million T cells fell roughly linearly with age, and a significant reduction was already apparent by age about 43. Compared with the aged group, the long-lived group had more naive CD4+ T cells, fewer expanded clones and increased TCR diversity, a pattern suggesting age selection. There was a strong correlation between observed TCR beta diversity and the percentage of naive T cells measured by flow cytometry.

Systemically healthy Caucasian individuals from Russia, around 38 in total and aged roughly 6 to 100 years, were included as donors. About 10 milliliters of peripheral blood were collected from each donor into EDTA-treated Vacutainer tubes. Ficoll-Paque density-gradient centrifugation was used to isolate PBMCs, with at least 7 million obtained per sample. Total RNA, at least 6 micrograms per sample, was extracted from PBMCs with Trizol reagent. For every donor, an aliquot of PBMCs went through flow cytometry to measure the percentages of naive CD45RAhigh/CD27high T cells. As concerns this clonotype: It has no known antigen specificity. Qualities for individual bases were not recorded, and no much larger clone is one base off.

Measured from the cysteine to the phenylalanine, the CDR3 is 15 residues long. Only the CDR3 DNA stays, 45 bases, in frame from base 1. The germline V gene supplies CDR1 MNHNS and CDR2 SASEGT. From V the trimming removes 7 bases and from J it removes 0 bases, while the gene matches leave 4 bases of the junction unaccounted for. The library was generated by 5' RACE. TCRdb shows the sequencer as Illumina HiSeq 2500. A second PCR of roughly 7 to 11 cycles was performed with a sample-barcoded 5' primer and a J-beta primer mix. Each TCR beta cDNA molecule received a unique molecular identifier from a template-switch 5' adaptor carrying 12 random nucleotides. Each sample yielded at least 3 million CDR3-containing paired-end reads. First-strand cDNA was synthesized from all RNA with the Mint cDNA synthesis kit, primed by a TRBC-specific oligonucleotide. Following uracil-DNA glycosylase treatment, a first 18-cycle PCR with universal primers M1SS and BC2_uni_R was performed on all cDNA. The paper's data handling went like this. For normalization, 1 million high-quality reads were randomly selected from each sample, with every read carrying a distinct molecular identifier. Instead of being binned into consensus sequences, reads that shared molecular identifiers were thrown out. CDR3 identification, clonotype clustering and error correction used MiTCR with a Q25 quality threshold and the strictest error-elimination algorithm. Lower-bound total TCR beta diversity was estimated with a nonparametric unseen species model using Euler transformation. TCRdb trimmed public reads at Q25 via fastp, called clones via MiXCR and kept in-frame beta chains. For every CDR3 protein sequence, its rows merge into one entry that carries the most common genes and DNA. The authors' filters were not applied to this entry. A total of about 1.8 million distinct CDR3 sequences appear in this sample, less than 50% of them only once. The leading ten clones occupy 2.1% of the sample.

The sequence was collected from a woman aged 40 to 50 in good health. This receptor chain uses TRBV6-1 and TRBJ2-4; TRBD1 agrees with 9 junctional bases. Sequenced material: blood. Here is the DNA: TGTGCCAGCATAGACAGGGGGGTAGCCAAAAACATTCAGTACTTC. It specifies CASIDRGVAKNIQYF.